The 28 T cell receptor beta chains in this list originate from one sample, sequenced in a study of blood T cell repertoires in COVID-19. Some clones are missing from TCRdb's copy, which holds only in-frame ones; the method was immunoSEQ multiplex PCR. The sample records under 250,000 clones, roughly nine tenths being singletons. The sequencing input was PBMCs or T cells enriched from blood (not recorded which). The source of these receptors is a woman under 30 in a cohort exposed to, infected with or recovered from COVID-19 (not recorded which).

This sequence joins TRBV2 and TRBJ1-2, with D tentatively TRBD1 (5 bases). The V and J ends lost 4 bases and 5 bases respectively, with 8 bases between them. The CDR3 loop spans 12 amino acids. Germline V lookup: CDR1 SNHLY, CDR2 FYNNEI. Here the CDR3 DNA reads TGTGCCAGCAGTGTTCGGGGGTATGGCTACACCTTC. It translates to CASSVRGYGYTF.

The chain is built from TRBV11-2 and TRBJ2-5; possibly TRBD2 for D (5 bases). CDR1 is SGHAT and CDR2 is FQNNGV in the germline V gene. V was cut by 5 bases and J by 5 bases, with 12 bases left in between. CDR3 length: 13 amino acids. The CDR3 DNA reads TGTGCCAGCAGCCCCGGACTGCGGGAGACCCAGTACTTC. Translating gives CASSPGLRETQYF.

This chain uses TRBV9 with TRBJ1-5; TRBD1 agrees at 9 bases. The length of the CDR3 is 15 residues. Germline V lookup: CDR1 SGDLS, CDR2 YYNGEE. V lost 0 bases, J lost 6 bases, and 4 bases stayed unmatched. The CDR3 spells CASSVGTGDIQPQHF. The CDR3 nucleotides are TGTGCCAGCAGCGTAGGGACAGGGGATATTCAGCCCCAGCATTTT.

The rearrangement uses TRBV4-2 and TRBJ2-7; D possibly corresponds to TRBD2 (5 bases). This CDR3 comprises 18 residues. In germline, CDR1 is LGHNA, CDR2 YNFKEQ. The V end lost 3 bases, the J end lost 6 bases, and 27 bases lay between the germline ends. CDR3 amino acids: CASSQTPRGAETSREQYF. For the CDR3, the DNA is TGTGCCAGCAGCCAGACCCCCCGGGGAGCGGAGACCTCCCGCGAGCAGTACTTC.

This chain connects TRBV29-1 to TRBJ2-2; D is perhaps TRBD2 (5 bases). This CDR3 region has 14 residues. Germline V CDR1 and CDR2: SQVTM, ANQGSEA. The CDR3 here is CSGRRQANTGELFF. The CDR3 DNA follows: TGCAGTGGAAGGAGGCAGGCGAACACCGGGGAGCTGTTTTTT.

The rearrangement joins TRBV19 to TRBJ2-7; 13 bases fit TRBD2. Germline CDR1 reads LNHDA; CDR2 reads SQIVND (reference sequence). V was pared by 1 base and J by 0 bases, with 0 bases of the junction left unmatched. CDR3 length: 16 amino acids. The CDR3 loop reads CASSIGTSGSSYEQYF. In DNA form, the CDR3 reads TGTGCCAGTAGTATAGGGACTAGCGGGAGCTCCTACGAGCAGTACTTC. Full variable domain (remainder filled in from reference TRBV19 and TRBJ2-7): DGGITQSPKYLFRKEGQNVTLSCEQNLNHDAMYWYRQDPGQGLRLIYYSQIVNDFQKGDIAEGYSVSREKKESFPLTVTSAQKNPTAFYLCASSIGTSGSSYEQYFGPGTRLTVT.

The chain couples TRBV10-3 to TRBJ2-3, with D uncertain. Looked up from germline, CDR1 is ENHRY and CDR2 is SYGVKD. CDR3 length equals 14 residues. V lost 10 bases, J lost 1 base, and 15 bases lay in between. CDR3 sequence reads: CATSSELGTDTQYF. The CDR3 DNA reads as TGTGCCACCTCGTCGGAGCTGGGCACAGATACGCAGTATTTT.

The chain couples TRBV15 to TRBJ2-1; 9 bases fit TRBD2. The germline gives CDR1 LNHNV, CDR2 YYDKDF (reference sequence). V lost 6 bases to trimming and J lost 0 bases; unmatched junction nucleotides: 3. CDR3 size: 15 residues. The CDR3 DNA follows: TGTGCCACCAGAAATAGCGGGGGCTCCTACAATGAGCAGTTCTTC. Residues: CATRNSGGSYNEQFF.

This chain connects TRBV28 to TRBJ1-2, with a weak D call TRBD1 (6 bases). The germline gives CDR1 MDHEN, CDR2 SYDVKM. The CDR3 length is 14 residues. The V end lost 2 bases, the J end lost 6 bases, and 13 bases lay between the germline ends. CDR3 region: CASSLRLAGDGYTF. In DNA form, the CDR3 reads TGTGCCAGCAGTTTAAGGTTGGCAGGGGATGGCTACACCTTC.

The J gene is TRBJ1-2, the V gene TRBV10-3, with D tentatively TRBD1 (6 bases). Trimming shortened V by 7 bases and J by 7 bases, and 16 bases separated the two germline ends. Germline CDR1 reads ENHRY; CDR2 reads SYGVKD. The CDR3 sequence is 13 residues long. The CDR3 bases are TGTGCCATCACTACAGGGAGTGTTGGTGGCTACACCTTC. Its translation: CAITTGSVGGYTF.

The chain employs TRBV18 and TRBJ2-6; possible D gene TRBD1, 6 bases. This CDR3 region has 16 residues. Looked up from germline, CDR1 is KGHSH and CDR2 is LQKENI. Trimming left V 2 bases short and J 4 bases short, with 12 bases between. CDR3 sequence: CASSPVQGPGANVLTF. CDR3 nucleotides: TGTGCCAGCTCACCAGTACAGGGACCCGGGGCCAACGTCCTGACTTTC.

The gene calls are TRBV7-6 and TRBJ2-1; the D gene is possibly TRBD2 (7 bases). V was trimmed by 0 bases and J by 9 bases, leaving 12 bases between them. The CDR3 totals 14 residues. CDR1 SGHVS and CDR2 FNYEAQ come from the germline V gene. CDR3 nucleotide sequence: TGTGCCAGCAGCTTAGCGGGGGGGCCGAGTGAGCAGTTCTTC. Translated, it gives CASSLAGGPSEQFF.

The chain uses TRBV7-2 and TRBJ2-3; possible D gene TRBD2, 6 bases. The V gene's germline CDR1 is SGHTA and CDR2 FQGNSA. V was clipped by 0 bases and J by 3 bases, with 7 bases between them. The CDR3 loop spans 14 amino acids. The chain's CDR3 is CASSLAGGTDTQYF. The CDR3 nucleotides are TGTGCCAGCAGCTTAGCCGGGGGAACAGATACGCAGTATTTT.

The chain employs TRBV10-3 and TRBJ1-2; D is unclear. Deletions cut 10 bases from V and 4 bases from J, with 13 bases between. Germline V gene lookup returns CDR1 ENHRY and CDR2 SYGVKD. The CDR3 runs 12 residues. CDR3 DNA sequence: TGTGCCACAAGCGGGGAGATCTATGGCTACACCTTC. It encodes CATSGEIYGYTF.

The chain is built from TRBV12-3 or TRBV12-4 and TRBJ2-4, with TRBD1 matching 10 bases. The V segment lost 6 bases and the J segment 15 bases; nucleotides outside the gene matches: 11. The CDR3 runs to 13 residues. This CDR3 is CASRPTGGTLGYF. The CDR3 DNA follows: TGTGCCAGCAGGCCGACAGGGGGCACATTAGGGTACTTC.

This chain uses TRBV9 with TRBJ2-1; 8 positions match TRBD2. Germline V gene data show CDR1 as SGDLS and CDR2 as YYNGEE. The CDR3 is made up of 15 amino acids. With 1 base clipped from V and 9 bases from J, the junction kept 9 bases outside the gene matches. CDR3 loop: CASSVLPRLASEQFF. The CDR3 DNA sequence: TGTGCCAGCAGCGTATTGCCGAGACTAGCGAGTGAGCAGTTCTTC.

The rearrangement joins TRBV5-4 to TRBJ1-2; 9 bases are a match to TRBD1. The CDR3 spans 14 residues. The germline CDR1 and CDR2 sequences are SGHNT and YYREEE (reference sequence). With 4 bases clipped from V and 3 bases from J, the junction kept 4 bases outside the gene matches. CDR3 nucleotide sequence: TGTGCCAGCAGCGGGGGACAGGGTTACTATGGCTACACCTTC. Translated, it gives CASSGGQGYYGYTF.

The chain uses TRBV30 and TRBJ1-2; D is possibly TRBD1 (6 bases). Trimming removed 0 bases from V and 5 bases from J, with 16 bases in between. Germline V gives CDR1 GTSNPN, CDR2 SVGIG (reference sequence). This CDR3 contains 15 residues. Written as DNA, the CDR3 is TGTGCCTGGAGTGTCCGTCAGGGGAGAGGATATGGCTACACCTTC. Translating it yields CAWSVRQGRGYGYTF.

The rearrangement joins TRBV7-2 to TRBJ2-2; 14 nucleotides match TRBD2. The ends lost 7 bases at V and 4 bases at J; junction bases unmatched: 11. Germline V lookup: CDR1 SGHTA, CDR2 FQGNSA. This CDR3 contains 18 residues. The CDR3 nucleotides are TGTGCCAGCACTAGGGGATGGACTAGCGGGGGGTCCACCGGGGAGCTGTTTTTT. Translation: CASTRGWTSGGSTGELFF.

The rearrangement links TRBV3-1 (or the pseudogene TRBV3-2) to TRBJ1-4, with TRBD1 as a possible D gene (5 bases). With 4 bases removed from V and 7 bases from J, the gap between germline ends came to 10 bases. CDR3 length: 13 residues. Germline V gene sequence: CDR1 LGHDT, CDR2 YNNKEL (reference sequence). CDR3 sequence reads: CASSLLDSEKLFF. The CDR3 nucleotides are TGTGCCAGCAGCCTCCTAGACAGTGAAAAACTGTTTTTT.

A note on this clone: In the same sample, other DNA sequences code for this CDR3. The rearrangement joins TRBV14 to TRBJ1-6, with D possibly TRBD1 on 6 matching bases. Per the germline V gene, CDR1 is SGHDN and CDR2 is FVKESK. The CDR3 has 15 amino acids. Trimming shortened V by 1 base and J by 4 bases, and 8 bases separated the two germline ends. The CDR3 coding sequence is TGTGCCAGCAGCCAAGGGGGGCTTTATAATTCACCCCTCCACTTT. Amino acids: CASSQGGLYNSPLHF.

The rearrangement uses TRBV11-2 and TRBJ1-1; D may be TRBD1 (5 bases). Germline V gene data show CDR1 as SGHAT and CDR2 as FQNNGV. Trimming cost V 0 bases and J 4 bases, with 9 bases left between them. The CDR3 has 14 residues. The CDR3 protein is CASSLDRVGTEAFF. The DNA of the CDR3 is TGTGCCAGCAGCTTAGACAGGGTCGGCACTGAAGCTTTCTTT.

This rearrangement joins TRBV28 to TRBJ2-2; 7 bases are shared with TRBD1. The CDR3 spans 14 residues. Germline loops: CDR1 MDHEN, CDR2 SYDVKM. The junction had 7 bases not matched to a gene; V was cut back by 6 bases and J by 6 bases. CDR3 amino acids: CASSGDSLAGELFF. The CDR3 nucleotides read TGTGCCAGCAGCGGGGACAGCTTGGCCGGGGAGCTGTTTTTT.

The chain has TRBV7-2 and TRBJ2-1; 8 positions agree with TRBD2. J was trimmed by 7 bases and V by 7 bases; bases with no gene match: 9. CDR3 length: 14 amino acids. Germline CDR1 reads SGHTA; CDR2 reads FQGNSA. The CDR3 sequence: CASTYSGRRNEQFF. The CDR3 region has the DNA TGTGCCAGCACCTACAGCGGGAGAAGGAATGAGCAGTTCTTC.

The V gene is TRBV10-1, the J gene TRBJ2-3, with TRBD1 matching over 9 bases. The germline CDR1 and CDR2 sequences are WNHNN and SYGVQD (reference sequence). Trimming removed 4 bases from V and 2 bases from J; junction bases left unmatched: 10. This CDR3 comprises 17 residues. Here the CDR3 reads CASSGVRGQGNTDTQYF. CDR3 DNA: TGCGCCAGCAGTGGAGTCCGGGGACAGGGTAACACAGATACGCAGTATTTT.

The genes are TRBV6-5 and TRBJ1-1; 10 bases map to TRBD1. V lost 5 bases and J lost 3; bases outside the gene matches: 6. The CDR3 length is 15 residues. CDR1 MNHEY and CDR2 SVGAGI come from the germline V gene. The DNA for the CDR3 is TGTGCCAGCAGTAAGAGGACAGGGGGGTACACTGAAGCTTTCTTT. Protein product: CASSKRTGGYTEAFF.

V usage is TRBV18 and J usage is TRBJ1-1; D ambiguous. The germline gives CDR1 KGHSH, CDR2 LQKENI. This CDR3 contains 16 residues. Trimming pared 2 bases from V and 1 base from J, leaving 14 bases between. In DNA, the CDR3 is TGTGCCAGCTCACCAATAGAAGGAGAATCGAACACTGAAGCTTTCTTT. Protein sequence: CASSPIEGESNTEAFF. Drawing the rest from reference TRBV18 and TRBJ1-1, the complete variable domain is NAGVMQNPRHLVRRRGQEARLRCSPMKGHSHVYWYRQLPEEGLKFMVYLQKENIIDESGMPKERFSAEFPKEGPSILRIQQVVRGDSAAYFCASSPIEGESNTEAFFGQGTRLTVV.

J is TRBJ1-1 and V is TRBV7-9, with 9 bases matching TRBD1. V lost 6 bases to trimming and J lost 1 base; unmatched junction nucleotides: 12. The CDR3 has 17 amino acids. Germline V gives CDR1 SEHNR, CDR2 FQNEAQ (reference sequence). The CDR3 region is CASRPHPGQGPNTEAFF. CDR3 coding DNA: TGTGCCAGCAGACCTCACCCGGGACAGGGACCGAACACTGAAGCTTTCTTT.